The 5 T cell receptor beta chains presented below share a single source sample, sequenced in a study of cytomegalovirus exposure and HLA in healthy donors. Primers for the PCR totalled 60 Vbeta and 13 Jbeta. Produced via immunoSEQ multiplex PCR; TCRdb's table is partial and in-frame only. Of about 140,000 clones listed, roughly 9.7% are singletons. Sequences were obtained from PBMCs. These receptors came from a man aged 45-65 years in good health and CMV-seronegative.

This clone was counted between two and nine times. The chain uses TRBV18 and TRBJ1-2; D may be TRBD1 (6 bases). Between the trimmed V and J ends, which lost 2 bases and 4 bases, there was a span of 17 bases. This CDR3 spans 16 amino acids. Germline assignment: CDR1 KGHSH and CDR2 LQKENI. The DNA for the CDR3 is TGTGCCAGCTCACCAGGCCTTTACAGGGATTCCTATGGCTACACCTTC. Translation: CASSPGLYRDSYGYTF.

This clone was detected a few times. The V gene is TRBV30, the J gene TRBJ1-1; 10 nucleotides agree with TRBD1. Germline CDR1 GTSNPN, CDR2 SVGIG (reference sequence). V lost 3 bases to trimming and J lost 4 bases; unmatched junction nucleotides: 11. There are 16 residues in the CDR3. CDR3 sequence reads: CAWSLSLGQGGTEAFF. In nucleotides, the CDR3 is TGTGCCTGGAGCCTATCCCTCGGACAGGGGGGCACTGAAGCTTTCTTT.

This clone was detected a few times. The chain recombines TRBV6-5 with TRBJ2-7; 9 positions match TRBD2. V dropped 11 bases and J dropped 0; count of bases not matched to a gene: 8. In germline, CDR1 is MNHEY, CDR2 SVGAGI. This CDR3 region has 14 residues. CDR3 bases: TGTGCCGGGCGGGAGGGCCCGAGCTCCTACGAGCAGTACTTC. Its translation is CAGREGPSSYEQYF.

This clone was observed a handful of times. This rearrangement joins TRBV30 to TRBJ2-5, with D possibly matching TRBD2 (6 bases). CDR3 length equals 13 residues. V lost 0 bases and J 4 bases, leaving 9 bases between the germline ends. Looked up from germline, CDR1 is GTSNPN and CDR2 is SVGIG (reference sequence). Written as DNA, the CDR3 is TGTGCCTGGAGTGTGGCAGCGGGAGAGACCCAGTACTTC. It codes for CAWSVAAGETQYF.

This clone was seen only a few times. The V call is TRBV2, the J call TRBJ1-5; possibly TRBD1 for D (6 bases). The length of the CDR3 is 19 residues. Trimming took off 4 bases at V and 0 bases at J, with 22 bases between the two ends. Germline-derived CDR1 and CDR2 are SNHLY and FYNNEI. The CDR3 spells CASSVPRGRPSYSNQPQHF. The CDR3 DNA follows: TGTGCCAGCAGTGTCCCCAGGGGCAGGCCCTCATATAGCAATCAGCCCCAGCATTTT.